This T cell receptor (beta chain) stems from a study of T-cell reconstitution after alpha-beta-depleted transplantation in children. General observations from the study: Approximately two months post-transplant, alpha-beta T cells reportedly originated from several hundred expanded graft clones.

This clonotype came up a few times. What it binds is not known. Germline-derived CDR1 and CDR2 are SEHNR and FQNEAQ (reference sequence). V lost 5 bases to trimming and J lost 1 base; unmatched junction nucleotides: 10. CDR3 length equals 16 residues. TCRbeta library construction was performed incorporating unique molecular identifiers. TCRdb called the PCR reads again in MiXCR, with one record for every CDR3 protein. The table shows some 830,000 distinct CDR3 sequences, with about 16% occurring only once. This TCR came from a male patient under 18 who had a stem cell transplant for acute lymphoblastic leukemia, so the T cells may come from the graft donor. This specimen consisted of PBMCs, mostly from graft donor cells, obtained 360 days after TCRalphabeta/CD19-depleted stem cell transplant. This chain uses TRBV7-9 with TRBJ2-5; 7 nucleotides match TRBD2. CDR3 amino acids: CASSLLLADRQETQYF. The CDR3 region has the DNA TGTGCCAGCAGCCTACTTCTAGCGGACCGCCAAGAGACCCAGTACTTC.